The entry that follows covers one T cell receptor (beta chain) sequence. Recruits, aged about 18 to 90 years, lived in 24 US areas. This CDR3 comprises 14 residues. Germline V CDR1 and CDR2: ENHRY, SYGVKD. V shed 6 bases and J shed 1 base, with 12 bases lying between them. The data belong to a study of blood T cell repertoires in COVID-19. Across the study: T cells, B-cell-depleted T cells, or PBMCs provided the cDNA or gDNA that served as material.

In the original processing: Reference gene primer amplification gave nucleated cell count estimates. The table came from immunoSEQ multiplex PCR; TCRdb's copy has only in-frame clones and leaves some out. Clone size and V and J calls were adopted from that table, with D and trimming inferred from the DNA. The sample lists some 230,000 clones, around 80% seen once, with about 15% in the top ten. The TCR sequence derives from a man aged 35 to 55 who had recovered from COVID-19. The V gene is TRBV10-3, the J gene TRBJ1-1; D is possibly TRBD1 (6 bases). Sequencing was done on a sample of PBMCs or T cells enriched from blood (not recorded which). This CDR3 reads CAISPQGTNTEAFF. The CDR3 bases are TGTGCCATCAGCCCACAGGGAACGAACACTGAAGCTTTCTTT.